The T cell receptor (beta chain) under discussion was sequenced for a study of T-cell reconstitution after alpha-beta-depleted transplantation in children. The CDR3 has 15 amino acids. Unmatched junction bases numbered 6, after V lost 5 bases and J lost 4 bases. TCRbeta library preparation incorporated unique molecular identifiers. TCRdb redid the calling of the PCR reads with MiXCR, one entry per CDR3 protein. Of around 250,000 distinct CDR3 sequences listed, more than 8% were seen once; the top ten hold 10%. This clonotype was seen more than once but under ten times. The chain has TRBV12-3 or TRBV12-4 and TRBJ2-3; 10 nucleotides line up with TRBD2. The sequences come from PBMCs from the stem cell graft donor, collected from the stem cell graft. The sequence came from a human donor who donated a stem cell graft to a child with SCID. The CDR3 protein is CASSLASGGSDTQYF. The CDR3 nucleotides are TGTGCCAGCAGTCTTGCTAGCGGGGGATCAGATACGCAGTATTTT.